This T cell receptor beta chain came from a study of early T cells in non-severe SARS-CoV-2 infection. The wider study: RNA in bulk from unsorted whole blood was sequenced, and chains were unpaired.

One entry per CDR3 protein results from TCRdb running MiXCR on the 5' RACE reads. The sample consists of tens of thousands of distinct CDR3 sequences, about 5% of them appearing once. In this sample, this clonotype turned up many times. The germline CDR1 and CDR2 sequences are SQVTM and ANQGSEA. Trimming cost V 4 bases and J 4 bases; bases outside gene matches: 6. CDR3 length: 14 residues. V and J are TRBV29-1 and TRBJ2-3; 9 bases fit TRBD1. This TCR came from an adult who was a healthcare worker with PCR-confirmed SARS-CoV-2 infection or an uninfected control (not recorded which). The sequencing sample was made of whole blood. The CDR3 DNA reads as TGCAGCGTTGGGCGGGACAGGGCACCAGATACGCAGTATTTT. Amino acid sequence: CSVGRDRAPDTQYF.